These 5 T cell receptor beta chains share one sample of origin, sequenced in a study of T cells after posttransplantation cyclophosphamide listed by TCRdb under 2016. Libraries were built with the immunoSEQ multiplex PCR assay. The immuneACCESS repertoire file appears here via TCRdb, limited to in-frame rearrangements. These files lack a portion of the clones; in checked studies, under half of the deficit traces to unresolved V genes, and the cause of the others is not known. The sample profile shows some 43,000 clones; 90% of them were found once. Under 2.5% of the sample is taken by the ten largest. The treatment or condition label of this sample denotes: high-dose cyclophosphamide on days +3 and +4 as single-agent GVHD prophylaxis. For conditioning, the PTCy patients got busulfan and fludarabine, then a related or unrelated marrow graft, followed by cyclophosphamide on days +3 and +4. Sample: PBMCs, taken around 63 days after allogeneic stem cell transplant with posttransplant cyclophosphamide. These receptors originate from a male patient aged 60-69 years who received an allogeneic stem cell transplant from a related donor and was CMV-positive. Following a transplant, a fraction of the T cells may be traceable to the graft donor.

V gene TRBV5-4 combines with J gene TRBJ1-4; 11 bases are shared with TRBD1. The CDR3 extends over 17 amino acids. Germline CDR1 SGHNT, CDR2 YYREEE (reference sequence). V lost 4 bases and J lost 3; bases outside the gene matches: 8. The CDR3 region has the DNA TGTGCCAGCAGCCTGTGGACAGGGGGCAATTCTAATGAAAAACTGTTTTTT. Residues: CASSLWTGGNSNEKLFF. Variable domain in full (rest from reference TRBV5-4 and TRBJ1-4): ETGVTQSPTHLIKTRGQQVTLRCSSQSGHNTVSWYQQALGQGPQFIFQYYREEENGRGNFPPRFSGLQFPNYSSELNVNALELDDSALYLCASSLWTGGNSNEKLFFGSGTQLSVL.

This chain connects TRBV11-2 to TRBJ2-7; the match to TRBD2 covers 7 bases. The CDR3 spans 13 residues. Germline CDR1 is SGHAT and CDR2 is FQNNGV. V trimming: 5 bases; J trimming: 7 bases; junction bases outside the gene matches: 8. Here the CDR3 reads CASSGRLAGEQYV. DNA of the CDR3: TGTGCCAGCAGCGGGAGACTAGCAGGAGAGCAGTACGTC.

This clone came up a few times. The chain couples TRBV6-1 to TRBJ1-3, with D tentatively TRBD1 (5 bases). V was trimmed by 10 bases and J by 1 base, leaving 14 bases between them. This CDR3 has 14 residues. Germline CDR1 and CDR2: MNHNS and SASEGT. Written as DNA, the CDR3 is TGTGCCACTCAAACAGGCGCTTCTGGAAACACCATATATTTT. Protein product: CATQTGASGNTIYF.

In this sample, this clone turned up once. The chain links TRBV2 to TRBJ2-7, with 8 bases identical to TRBD2. With 6 bases clipped from V and 4 bases from J, the junction kept 11 bases outside the gene matches. This CDR3 comprises 15 residues. Germline-derived CDR1 and CDR2 are SNHLY and FYNNEI. The CDR3 spells CASSAGSGGVYEQYF. CDR3 bases: TGTGCCAGCAGCGCCGGTTCCGGGGGGGTTTACGAGCAGTACTTC.

Regarding this clone: The sample carries other DNA sequences with the same CDR3. This chain joins TRBV6-6 and TRBJ1-3; 7 nucleotides agree with TRBD1. Germline CDR1 is MNHNY and CDR2 is SVGAGI (reference sequence). The CDR3 is 15 amino acids. With 5 bases clipped from V and 8 bases from J, the junction kept 12 bases outside the gene matches. The CDR3, as DNA: TGTGCCAGCAGTGCTCGGGACAGCTCCATATACACCATATATTTT. It translates to CASSARDSSIYTIYF.